This T cell receptor beta chain came from a study of B cell selection in AIRE deficiency (dated by TCRdb to about 2019). Study-level background: Researchers compared the TCRbeta repertoires of sorted blood CD4+ conventional T cells and regulatory T cells from AIRE-deficient patients with the corresponding repertoires from healthy controls. The TCR-sequenced cohort comprised five AIRE-deficient APECED patients and five healthy control donors. Overall study results and their limits: Among 3657 shared Treg TCRbeta sequences, roughly 32% were shared exclusively by healthy donors and around 9% exclusively by patients, which suggests that Treg selection is less efficient in the absence of AIRE. Only TCRbeta chains were sequenced; around 40% of shared healthy-donor Treg sequences also occurred in healthy Tconv, possibly because of differing TCRalpha chains. Approximately 33% of the Treg TCRbeta sequences shared among healthy donors turned up in patient Tconv cells, suggesting that Treg-biased clones are diverted into the Tconv compartment. TCRBV gene usage, CDR3 length and TCR diversity in Tconv and Treg cells from AIRE-deficient patients were found to be similar to those in cells from healthy donors. CDR3s were shorter in shared Treg sequences, reflecting a bias toward rearrangements that have few non-templated nucleotide insertions.

Trimming accounts for 6 bases at V and 1 base at J, while the number of junction bases matched to no gene is 5. The CDR3, from cysteine to phenylalanine, totals 15 residues. Only the CDR3 region is kept as DNA, spanning 45 bases read in frame from base 1. The CDR1 and CDR2 encoded by the germline V gene are ENHRY and SYGVKD. The count of this clone is one. It lacks a known antigen. Per-nucleotide qualities are absent, and no much larger clonotype sits a single base away. Conventional CD4 T cells were sorted as cells that were CD4+CD127+. The control samples were obtained from healthy donors who were not related to the patients. A FACSAria flow cytometer was used to sort the Tconv and Treg cells intended for TCRbeta sequencing. Sorted cells were collected into 5-ml round-bottom polystyrene tubes, and dry cell pellets were frozen at -80°C before sequencing. The immunoSEQ platform was used to sequence the TCRbeta chain. As for how the authors treated the data: Pooled conventional T cell repertoires yielded 1x10^5 or so distinct in-frame TCRbeta sequences from patients and about 1.3x10^5 from healthy donors. Treg TCRbeta sequences shared by two or more individuals were defined as public, and these public Treg TCRbeta sequences were subsequently searched for in Tconv repertoires. Group differences were tested with Mann-Whitney U tests and Bonferroni-Dunn correction in GraphPad Prism 7.03. TCRdb re-hosts the immuneACCESS table, in-frame sequences only. Its copies lack some clones; in the studies checked, an unresolved V gene accounts for under half of them, and the cause for the rest is not known. Clone size and V and J calls were adopted from that table, with D and trimming inferred from the DNA. A total of about 22,000 clones appear in this sample, around 96% of them only once. Jointly, the top ten make up 0.15% to 0.2% of the sample.

This TCR came from a human donor in good health. The source material was CD4+CD127+ conventional T cells sorted from PBMCs. Here the chain combines TRBV10-3 and TRBJ2-3, with 9 middle bases fitting TRBD1. The CDR3 region has the sequence CAISSGQGGTDTQYF. The nucleotide sequence reads as follows: TGTGCCATCAGCTCGGGACAGGGAGGCACAGATACGCAGTATTTT.